The clone carrying this T cell receptor beta chain was detected a few times. The PCR ran on 60 Vbeta and 13 Jbeta primers. Sequencing was performed with immunoSEQ multiplex PCR; in TCRdb, only in-frame clones are kept and a portion is missing. The repertoire holds some 110,000 clones, with roughly 66% as singletons. The source of the sample is a study of cytomegalovirus exposure and HLA in healthy donors. The sequence derives from a man between 18 and 29 years old in good health and CMV-seronegative. Sample: PBMCs.

CDR3 bases: TGCGCCAGCGGGGGGACAGTCCCCCGCTACGAGCAGTACTTC. It yields the protein CASGGTVPRYEQYF. The gene calls are TRBV10-2 and TRBJ2-7, with D possibly matching TRBD1 (7 bases). The V gene's germline CDR1 is WSHSY and CDR2 SAAADI. V was cut by 8 bases and J by 3 bases, with 17 bases left in between. The CDR3 runs 14 residues.